The rows below give T cell receptor beta chains drawn from one sample of a study of beta chain features in type 1 diabetes. Sequencing was performed with immunoSEQ multiplex PCR; in TCRdb, only in-frame clones are kept and a portion is missing. This table holds about 350,000 clones, around a fifth found once. What was sequenced was naive CD4+ T cells from blood. The receptors were gathered from a woman aged 18-29 years in good health. The CDR3 runs from the conserved cysteine through the conserved F or W. The order of the fields is CDR3 DNA, CDR3 protein, V gene, D gene, clone size, J gene. D genes are given only for firm matches. Clone size appears in some rows only: once, few, many, or a class for an expanded clone.

CDR3 DNA: TGTGCCAGCAGCCCCCCCCAGCGGGAGGGCCTTGAGACCCAGTACTTC
CDR3 protein: CASSPPQREGLETQYF
V gene: TRBV5-4
D gene: TRBD2
clone size: NA
J gene: TRBJ2-5

CDR3 DNA: TGTGCCAGTAGTGCCGACAGGCTTCTGGACACTGAAGCTTTCTTT
CDR3 protein: CASSADRLLDTEAFF
V gene: TRBV19
D gene: NA
clone size: NA
J gene: TRBJ1-1

CDR3 DNA: TGTGCCAGCTCACCACCCGACGGAGACTATGGCTACACCTTC
CDR3 protein: CASSPPDGDYGYTF
V gene: TRBV18
D gene: NA
clone size: NA
J gene: TRBJ1-2

CDR3 DNA: TGTGCTAGTGGTTTGCCACGGGGGAGCTCCTACGAGCAGTACTTC
CDR3 protein: CASGLPRGSSYEQYF
V gene: TRBV12-5
D gene: NA
clone size: NA
J gene: TRBJ2-7

CDR3 DNA: TGTGCCAGCAGCTTCTTGACCGGACAAGAGACAGATACGCAGTATTTT
CDR3 protein: CASSFLTGQETDTQYF
V gene: TRBV7-9
D gene: NA
clone size: NA
J gene: TRBJ2-3

CDR3 DNA: TGCGCCAGCAGCTTGGGACAGGGGTCACAGCCCCAGCATTTT
CDR3 protein: CASSLGQGSQPQHF
V gene: TRBV5-1
D gene: TRBD1
clone size: few
J gene: TRBJ1-5

CDR3 DNA: TGTGCCAGTAGCCCCCGGAGCCCCGGACAAGGATTCTACGAGCAGTACTTC
CDR3 protein: CASSPRSPGQGFYEQYF
V gene: TRBV19
D gene: NA
clone size: NA
J gene: TRBJ2-7

CDR3 DNA: TGCGCCAGCAGCTGGGGGGGTAGTGGAGCCTACAATGAGCAGTTCTTC
CDR3 protein: CASSWGGSGAYNEQFF
V gene: TRBV5-1
D gene: TRBD2
clone size: NA
J gene: TRBJ2-1

CDR3 DNA: TGTGCCAGCAGCGTAGACAGGGCCAACTACGAGCAGTACTTC
CDR3 protein: CASSVDRANYEQYF
V gene: TRBV9
D gene: NA
clone size: NA
J gene: TRBJ2-7

CDR3 DNA: TGTGCCAGCTCACCGGGGGACAGCACCCTCGGGAACATTCAGTACTTC
CDR3 protein: CASSPGDSTLGNIQYF
V gene: TRBV18
D gene: TRBD1
clone size: NA
J gene: TRBJ2-4

CDR3 DNA: TGCGCCAGCAGCTTCGGCGGGGAGCTGTTTTTT
CDR3 protein: CASSFGGELFF
V gene: TRBV5-1
D gene: NA
clone size: NA
J gene: TRBJ2-2

CDR3 DNA: TGTGCCAGCAGCTTAAATTCGCAAGGGGTCACAGATACGCAGTATTTT
CDR3 protein: CASSLNSQGVTDTQYF
V gene: TRBV7-8
D gene: NA
clone size: NA
J gene: TRBJ2-3

CDR3 DNA: TGTGCCAGCAGCGCCTCGACAGGGACCCCCGAGCAGTACTTC
CDR3 protein: CASSASTGTPEQYF
V gene: TRBV9
D gene: TRBD1
clone size: NA
J gene: TRBJ2-7

CDR3 DNA: TGCGCCAGCAGCAGGCAAGCGGGGGGCTCTCAAGAGACCCAGTACTTC
CDR3 protein: CASSRQAGGSQETQYF
V gene: TRBV4-1
D gene: TRBD2
clone size: NA
J gene: TRBJ2-5

CDR3 DNA: TGTGCCAGCACCTGGGGCGGAGTACCTGAGCAGTTCTTC
CDR3 protein: CASTWGGVPEQFF
V gene: TRBV6-1
D gene: NA
clone size: few
J gene: TRBJ2-1

CDR3 DNA: TGTGCCTTCACCCCCGGGGACACTGAAGCTTTCTTT
CDR3 protein: CAFTPGDTEAFF
V gene: TRBV30
D gene: NA
clone size: few
J gene: TRBJ1-1

CDR3 DNA: TGTGCCAGCTCACCACCGAGCGCAGGGGACTATGGCTACACCTTC
CDR3 protein: CASSPPSAGDYGYTF
V gene: TRBV18
D gene: NA
clone size: few
J gene: TRBJ1-2

CDR3 DNA: TGCAGCGCAAACGCAGACATGAACACTGAAGCTTTCTTT
CDR3 protein: CSANADMNTEAFF
V gene: TRBV29-1
D gene: NA
clone size: few
J gene: TRBJ1-1

CDR3 DNA: TGTGCCATCAGTGAAGGCGGTGAGCAGACCCAGTACTTC
CDR3 protein: CAISEGGEQTQYF
V gene: TRBV10-3
D gene: NA
clone size: NA
J gene: TRBJ2-5

CDR3 DNA: TGCGCCAGCAGCCATTTAGCGGGATGGGACAATGAGCAGTTCTTC
CDR3 protein: CASSHLAGWDNEQFF
V gene: TRBV4-1
D gene: TRBD2
clone size: NA
J gene: TRBJ2-1

CDR3 DNA: TGTGCCAGCAGTTACCTCAGGGGGAGGCAGCCCCAGCATTTT
CDR3 protein: CASSYLRGRQPQHF
V gene: TRBV6-5
D gene: TRBD1
clone size: NA
J gene: TRBJ1-5

CDR3 DNA: TGCGCCAGCAGCTCACAGGGGGCGGACTATGGCTACACCTTC
CDR3 protein: CASSSQGADYGYTF
V gene: TRBV5-1
D gene: TRBD1
clone size: NA
J gene: TRBJ1-2

CDR3 DNA: TGTGCCAGCAGCTCCCTCTTGGGCGGGTACAGGGATTACGAGCAGTACTTC
CDR3 protein: CASSSLLGGYRDYEQYF
V gene: TRBV11-2
D gene: NA
clone size: few
J gene: TRBJ2-7

CDR3 DNA: TGTGCCAGCTCGCCGGGACAGGGGACTGGGGCCAACGTCCTGACTTTC
CDR3 protein: CASSPGQGTGANVLTF
V gene: TRBV18
D gene: TRBD1
clone size: NA
J gene: TRBJ2-6

CDR3 DNA: TGTGCCAGCAGCGCTCGGGGGGGACTAGCAGGGGGTGAGCAGTTCTTC
CDR3 protein: CASSARGGLAGGEQFF
V gene: TRBV9
D gene: TRBD2
clone size: few
J gene: TRBJ2-1

CDR3 DNA: TGTGCCAGCAGCGTGGGACAGGGGTTCGATGGCTACACCTTC
CDR3 protein: CASSVGQGFDGYTF
V gene: TRBV6-1
D gene: TRBD1
clone size: NA
J gene: TRBJ1-2

CDR3 DNA: TGTGCCAGCAGGGAAACAGGGGGCCGTGTGGAGACCCAGTACTTC
CDR3 protein: CASRETGGRVETQYF
V gene: TRBV6-6
D gene: TRBD1
clone size: few
J gene: TRBJ2-5

CDR3 DNA: TGCGCCAGCAGCTTGGCCGGTAGCGGGGGGTACCAAGAGACCCAGTACTTC
CDR3 protein: CASSLAGSGGYQETQYF
V gene: TRBV5-1
D gene: TRBD2
clone size: few
J gene: TRBJ2-5

CDR3 DNA: TGCGCCAGCAGTCAACACCTCCTGAGCGGGGGTTTTCATGAGCAGTTCTTC
CDR3 protein: CASSQHLLSGGFHEQFF
V gene: TRBV23-1
D gene: TRBD2
clone size: NA
J gene: TRBJ2-1

CDR3 DNA: TGTGCCTGGAGTTTATACACCGGGGAGCTGTTTTTT
CDR3 protein: CAWSLYTGELFF
V gene: TRBV30
D gene: NA
clone size: NA
J gene: TRBJ2-2

CDR3 DNA: TGTGCCAGCAGCTTAAAGGGACTCCAAGAGACCCAGTACTTC
CDR3 protein: CASSLKGLQETQYF
V gene: TRBV7-2
D gene: NA
clone size: few
J gene: TRBJ2-5

CDR3 DNA: TGTGCCTCGAGGGGGTCGGGCACAGATACGCAGTATTTT
CDR3 protein: CASRGSGTDTQYF
V gene: TRBV10-3
D gene: NA
clone size: NA
J gene: TRBJ2-3

CDR3 DNA: TGCAGCGTAGGTGGACAGGGAGTTGAGCAGTTCTTC
CDR3 protein: CSVGGQGVEQFF
V gene: TRBV29-1
D gene: TRBD1
clone size: NA
J gene: TRBJ2-1

CDR3 DNA: TGCGCCAGCAGCTTTAGGCATACGGGCACTGAAGCTTTCTTT
CDR3 protein: CASSFRHTGTEAFF
V gene: TRBV5-1
D gene: NA
clone size: few
J gene: TRBJ1-1

CDR3 DNA: TGTGCCAGCAGCTCGTCCAGGGGAGGGGAGACCCAGTACTTC
CDR3 protein: CASSSSRGGETQYF
V gene: TRBV13
D gene: NA
clone size: few
J gene: TRBJ2-5

CDR3 DNA: TGTGCCAGCAGTGCGACAGTTAATTCACCCCTCCACTTT
CDR3 protein: CASSATVNSPLHF
V gene: TRBV2
D gene: NA
clone size: few
J gene: TRBJ1-6

CDR3 DNA: TGTGCCAGCTCACCGGAGAATCCAGCCAAAAACATTCAGTACTTC
CDR3 protein: CASSPENPAKNIQYF
V gene: TRBV18
D gene: NA
clone size: few
J gene: TRBJ2-4

CDR3 DNA: TGTGCCAGTAGTGGTTGGACAGGGGGAAGCACCGGGGAGCTGTTTTTT
CDR3 protein: CASSGWTGGSTGELFF
V gene: TRBV19
D gene: TRBD1
clone size: NA
J gene: TRBJ2-2

CDR3 DNA: TGTGCCAGCAGCTCGGGACAGAGGACCTACGAGCAGTACTTC
CDR3 protein: CASSSGQRTYEQYF
V gene: TRBV11-2
D gene: TRBD1
clone size: few
J gene: TRBJ2-7

CDR3 DNA: TGCGCCAGCAGCTTGGACGCGGGGGCCGGAGAGACCCAGTACTTC
CDR3 protein: CASSLDAGAGETQYF
V gene: TRBV5-1
D gene: NA
clone size: few
J gene: TRBJ2-5

CDR3 DNA: TGTGCCAGTCAGTACAGGGCAGGCACTGAAGCTTTCTTT
CDR3 protein: CASQYRAGTEAFF
V gene: TRBV6-6
D gene: NA
clone size: few
J gene: TRBJ1-1

CDR3 DNA: TGTGCCAGCAGTTTTCAGGGTGGAACTGAAGCTTTCTTT
CDR3 protein: CASSFQGGTEAFF
V gene: TRBV6-5
D gene: NA
clone size: NA
J gene: TRBJ1-1

CDR3 DNA: TGTGCCAGCAGTGGACAGGGCTACGAGCAGTACTTC
CDR3 protein: CASSGQGYEQYF
V gene: TRBV2
D gene: TRBD1
clone size: NA
J gene: TRBJ2-7

CDR3 DNA: TGCGCCAGCAGCTTAATCCAGGGGCGGGATTCACCCCTCCACTTT
CDR3 protein: CASSLIQGRDSPLHF
V gene: TRBV5-1
D gene: NA
clone size: NA
J gene: TRBJ1-6

CDR3 DNA: TGTGCCAGCAATGGGGGGTACACTGAAGCTTTCTTT
CDR3 protein: CASNGGYTEAFF
V gene: TRBV25-1
D gene: NA
clone size: NA
J gene: TRBJ1-1

CDR3 DNA: TGTGCCAGCACCTCGGGGAGTGATACGCAGTATTTT
CDR3 protein: CASTSGSDTQYF
V gene: TRBV6-5
D gene: NA
clone size: NA
J gene: TRBJ2-3

CDR3 DNA: TGCGCCAGCAGCCAAGGGGCGGACAGTAATGAAAAACTGTTTTTT
CDR3 protein: CASSQGADSNEKLFF
V gene: TRBV4-3
D gene: NA
clone size: few
J gene: TRBJ1-4

CDR3 DNA: TGTGCTAGTGGTTTGCCCACAGGGTGGGTCTATGGCTACACCTTC
CDR3 protein: CASGLPTGWVYGYTF
V gene: TRBV12-5
D gene: NA
clone size: NA
J gene: TRBJ1-2

CDR3 DNA: TGTGCCTGGAGTGTAAGGGAGGGGACTGAAGCTTTCTTT
CDR3 protein: CAWSVREGTEAFF
V gene: TRBV30
D gene: NA
clone size: NA
J gene: TRBJ1-1

CDR3 DNA: TGCGCCAGCAGCGCCAGGGTTGACACTGAAGCTTTCTTT
CDR3 protein: CASSARVDTEAFF
V gene: TRBV5-1
D gene: NA
clone size: NA
J gene: TRBJ1-1

CDR3 DNA: TGTGCCAGCAGCTTTCGAGGATCCTCCCCCCGTGAGCAGTACTTC
CDR3 protein: CASSFRGSSPREQYF
V gene: TRBV11-3
D gene: NA
clone size: NA
J gene: TRBJ2-7

CDR3 DNA: TGTGCCAGCAGCCAAATCATGAATGAGCAGTTCTTC
CDR3 protein: CASSQIMNEQFF
V gene: TRBV4-2
D gene: NA
clone size: NA
J gene: TRBJ2-1

CDR3 DNA: TGCGCCAGCAGCCAAGATGGACAGGGGTCAGGGGAGCAGTACTTC
CDR3 protein: CASSQDGQGSGEQYF
V gene: TRBV4-3
D gene: TRBD1
clone size: few
J gene: TRBJ2-7

CDR3 DNA: TGTGCCAGCATTTGGGGATCCCGGGGGTCCGGAAACACCATATATTTT
CDR3 protein: CASIWGSRGSGNTIYF
V gene: TRBV2
D gene: NA
clone size: few
J gene: TRBJ1-3

CDR3 DNA: TGTGCCAGCATGTGGGGCGAGTGGGATGAGCAGTTCTTC
CDR3 protein: CASMWGEWDEQFF
V gene: TRBV2
D gene: NA
clone size: NA
J gene: TRBJ2-1

CDR3 DNA: TGTGCCAGTAGTATTGGACAGGGAGCTGGATACGAGCAGTACTTC
CDR3 protein: CASSIGQGAGYEQYF
V gene: TRBV19
D gene: TRBD1
clone size: few
J gene: TRBJ2-7